The entry that follows covers one TCR beta chain sequence. Its target is unknown. RNA extraction and reverse transcription yielded cDNA as sequencing template. Profiled with immunoSEQ multiplex PCR; TCRdb holds only in-frame clones, not every one. There are fewer than 110,000 clones in the sample; 84% occur only once, and roughly 25% lies in the top ten. The source of the sample is a study of CD8+ T cells in alopecia areata. Whole-study context: Treated patients received oral tofacitinib, 5 to 10 mg twice daily. The study gave tofacitinib for 6 to 18 months, then 6 months off drug. Notes on the study in general: In scalp samples, resident alphabeta T cells of normal skin are also sequenced. Persistence during tofacitinib was seen for many expanded lesional clones in scalp and blood.

The trim removed 5 bases at V and 3 bases at J, leaving 3 bases unmatched. Germline V lookup: CDR1 SGHRS, CDR2 YFSETQ. The CDR3 is made up of 14 amino acids. Treatment noted: oral pan-JAK inhibitor, 5-10 mg twice daily. The sequences come from CD8+ T cells sorted from blood, collected at week 24, from a patient treated with tofacitinib. The chain uses TRBV5-1 and TRBJ2-5; 11 nucleotides align to TRBD2. The clonotype was recovered from a human donor with alopecia areata. The DNA of the CDR3 is TGCGCCAGCAGGCCGACTAGCGGGGAAGAGACCCAGTACTTC. Translating it yields CASRPTSGEETQYF.